Each of the 4 T cell receptor beta chains below was sequenced from the same sample in a study of T cell responses to AZD1222 COVID-19 vaccine. TCRdb's table, derived via immunoSEQ multiplex PCR, lists solely in-frame clones and lacks some. The data contain some 120,000 clones, roughly 91% of them seen just once; the ten biggest clones take up roughly 3%. The material was peripheral blood, obtained on day 0 of AZD1222 vaccination. Every receptor here comes from an adult in good health.

The chain links TRBV9 to TRBJ2-1; tentatively, D is TRBD1 (5 bases). Looked up from germline, CDR1 is SGDLS and CDR2 is YYNGEE. This CDR3 has 15 amino acids. The germline V and J ends were trimmed by 0 bases and 0 bases, with 7 bases remaining between them. The CDR3 DNA reads as TGTGCCAGCAGCGTAGCAGGGTTCTCCTACAATGAGCAGTTCTTC. Translation gives CASSVAGFSYNEQFF.

The J gene is TRBJ1-1, the V gene TRBV27, with 8 bases fitting TRBD1. Germline V gene lookup returns CDR1 MNHEY and CDR2 SMNVEV (reference sequence). Losses at the gene ends were 4 bases for V and 7 bases for J; bases not matched to a gene: 5. This CDR3 is built from 13 residues. The DNA for the CDR3 is TGTGCCAGCAGTTCCTGGACAGGGAGTGAAGCTTTCTTT. This codes for CASSSWTGSEAFF.

V and J are TRBV5-1 and TRBJ2-4, with a weak D call TRBD2 (6 bases). Trimming removed 4 bases from V and 2 bases from J, with 25 bases in between. The CDR3 consists of 19 residues. Germline V gene lookup returns CDR1 SGHRS and CDR2 YFSETQ. CDR3 in amino acids: CASSPTGRLEYNSKNIQYF. CDR3 DNA: TGCGCCAGCAGCCCGACCGGGAGATTGGAGTATAATTCCAAAAACATTCAGTACTTC.

V usage is TRBV6-6 and J usage is TRBJ1-5; 9 bases match TRBD1. Germline loops: CDR1 MNHNY, CDR2 SVGAGI (reference sequence). The CDR3 totals 14 residues. With 5 bases clipped from V and 6 bases from J, the junction kept 5 bases outside the gene matches. Here the CDR3 DNA reads TGTGCCAGCAGTAAACAGGGGGCGCCTCAGCCCCAGCATTTT. This codes for CASSKQGAPQPQHF.